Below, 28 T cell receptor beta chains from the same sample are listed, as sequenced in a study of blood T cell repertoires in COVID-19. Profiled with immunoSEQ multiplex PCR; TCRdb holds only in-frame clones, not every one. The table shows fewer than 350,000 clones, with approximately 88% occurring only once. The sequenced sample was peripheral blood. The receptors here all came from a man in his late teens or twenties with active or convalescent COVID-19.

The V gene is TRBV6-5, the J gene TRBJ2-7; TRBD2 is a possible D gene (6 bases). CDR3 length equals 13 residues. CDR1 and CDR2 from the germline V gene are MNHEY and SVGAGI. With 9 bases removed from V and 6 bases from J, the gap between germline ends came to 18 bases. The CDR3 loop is CASTGTQVGEQYF. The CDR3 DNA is TGTGCCAGTACGGGGACTCAAGTGGGCGAGCAGTACTTC.

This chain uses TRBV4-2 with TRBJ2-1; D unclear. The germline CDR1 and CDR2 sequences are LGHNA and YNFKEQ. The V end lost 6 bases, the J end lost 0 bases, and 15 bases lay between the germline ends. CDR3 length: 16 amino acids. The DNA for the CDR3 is TGTGCCAGCAGTACAACCTCTTCTGGCTCCTACAATGAGCAGTTCTTC. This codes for CASSTTSSGSYNEQFF.

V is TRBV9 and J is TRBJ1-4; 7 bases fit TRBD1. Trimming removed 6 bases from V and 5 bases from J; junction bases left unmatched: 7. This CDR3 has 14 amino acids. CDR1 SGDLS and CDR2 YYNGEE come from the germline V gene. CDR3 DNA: TGTGCCAGCACCCGGGACAGTGTGAATGAAAAACTGTTTTTT. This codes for CASTRDSVNEKLFF. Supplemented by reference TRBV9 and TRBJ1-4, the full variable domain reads DSGVTQTPKHLITATGQRVTLRCSPRSGDLSVYWYQQSLDQGLQFLIQYYNGEERAKGNILERFSAQQFPDLHSELNLSSLELGDSALYFCASTRDSVNEKLFFGSGTQLSVL.

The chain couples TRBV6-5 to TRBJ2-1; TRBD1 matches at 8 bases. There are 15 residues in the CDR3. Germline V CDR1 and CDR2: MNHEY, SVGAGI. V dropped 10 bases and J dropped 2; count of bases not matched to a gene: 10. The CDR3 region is CATNVLGQAYNEQFF. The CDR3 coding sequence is TGTGCCACCAACGTACTGGGACAGGCCTACAATGAGCAGTTCTTC.

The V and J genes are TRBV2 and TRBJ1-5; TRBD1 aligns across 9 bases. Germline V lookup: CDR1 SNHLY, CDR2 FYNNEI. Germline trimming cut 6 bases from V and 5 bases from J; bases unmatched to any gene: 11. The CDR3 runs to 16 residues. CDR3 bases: TGTGCCAGCAGGGGGGGGACAGGGTGGAAGGATCAGCCCCAGCATTTT. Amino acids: CASRGGTGWKDQPQHF.

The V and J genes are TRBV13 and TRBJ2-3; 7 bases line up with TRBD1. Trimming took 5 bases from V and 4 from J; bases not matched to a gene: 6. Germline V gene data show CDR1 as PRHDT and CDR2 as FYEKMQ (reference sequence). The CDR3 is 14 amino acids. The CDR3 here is CASSGRDSADTQYF. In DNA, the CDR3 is TGTGCCAGCAGCGGTCGGGACAGTGCAGATACGCAGTATTTT. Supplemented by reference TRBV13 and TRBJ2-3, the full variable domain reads AAGVIQSPRHLIKEKRETATLKCYPIPRHDTVYWYQQGPGQDPQFLISFYEKMQSDKGSIPDRFSAQQFSDYHSELNMSSLELGDSALYFCASSGRDSADTQYFGPGTRLTVL.

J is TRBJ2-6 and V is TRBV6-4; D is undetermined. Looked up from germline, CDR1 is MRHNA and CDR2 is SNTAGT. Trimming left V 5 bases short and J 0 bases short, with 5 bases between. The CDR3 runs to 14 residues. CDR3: CASSTRSGANVLTF. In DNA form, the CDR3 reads TGTGCCAGCAGTACTCGCTCTGGGGCCAACGTCCTGACTTTC.

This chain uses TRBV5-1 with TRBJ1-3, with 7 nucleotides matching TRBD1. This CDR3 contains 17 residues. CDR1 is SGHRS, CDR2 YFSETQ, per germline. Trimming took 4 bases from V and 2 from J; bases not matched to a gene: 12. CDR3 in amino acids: CASSPTSQGRTGNTIYF. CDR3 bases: TGCGCCAGCAGCCCAACCTCACAGGGGCGGACTGGAAACACCATATATTTT.

The CDR3 sequence is CASSFVSQGSDEQYF. In DNA, the CDR3 is TGTGCCAGCAGTTTTGTATCCCAGGGGTCCGACGAGCAGTACTTC. V and J are TRBV27 and TRBJ2-7, with D possibly being TRBD1 (6 bases). The CDR3 contains 15 residues. Between the trimmed V and J ends, which lost 3 bases and 5 bases, there was a span of 17 bases. Germline V gene sequence: CDR1 MNHEY, CDR2 SMNVEV (reference sequence).

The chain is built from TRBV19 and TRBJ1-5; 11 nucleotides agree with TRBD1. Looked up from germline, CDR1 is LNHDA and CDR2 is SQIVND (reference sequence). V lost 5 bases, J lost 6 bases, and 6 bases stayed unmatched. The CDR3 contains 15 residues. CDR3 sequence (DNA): TGTGCCAGTAGTGCTGGGACAGGGGGGCTTCAGCCCCAGCATTTT. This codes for CASSAGTGGLQPQHF.

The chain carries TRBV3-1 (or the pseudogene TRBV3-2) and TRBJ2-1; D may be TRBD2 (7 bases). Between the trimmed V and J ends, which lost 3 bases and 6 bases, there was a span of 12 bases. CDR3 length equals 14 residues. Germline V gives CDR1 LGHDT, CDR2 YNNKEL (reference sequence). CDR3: CASSQEGGRNEQFF. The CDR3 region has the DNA TGTGCCAGCAGCCAGGAGGGGGGGCGCAATGAGCAGTTCTTC.

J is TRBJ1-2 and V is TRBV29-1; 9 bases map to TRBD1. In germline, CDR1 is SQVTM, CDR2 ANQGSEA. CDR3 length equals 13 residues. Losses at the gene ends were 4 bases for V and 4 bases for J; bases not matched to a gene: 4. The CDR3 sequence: CSVAGTGIYGYTF. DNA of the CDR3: TGCAGCGTTGCCGGGACAGGGATCTATGGCTACACCTTC.

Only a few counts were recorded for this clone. Here the CDR3 DNA reads TGTGCCAGCAGCGCACACGATGCAACTAATGAAAAACTGTTTTTT. Its protein product is CASSAHDATNEKLFF. V gene TRBV7-6 combines with J gene TRBJ1-4, with unresolved D. Trimming pared 5 bases from V and 0 bases from J, leaving 10 bases between. The CDR3 totals 15 residues. The germline V gene has CDR1 SGHVS and CDR2 FNYEAQ.

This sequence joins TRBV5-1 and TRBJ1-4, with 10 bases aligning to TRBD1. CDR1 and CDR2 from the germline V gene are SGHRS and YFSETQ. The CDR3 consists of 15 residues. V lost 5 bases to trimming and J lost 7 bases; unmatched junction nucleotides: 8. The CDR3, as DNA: TGCGCCAGCAGGGATCCGGGACAGGGGCGTGAAAAACTGTTTTTT. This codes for CASRDPGQGREKLFF.

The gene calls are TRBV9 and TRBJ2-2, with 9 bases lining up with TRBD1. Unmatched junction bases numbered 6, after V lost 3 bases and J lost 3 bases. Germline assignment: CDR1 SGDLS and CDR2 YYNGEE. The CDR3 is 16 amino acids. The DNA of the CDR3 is TGTGCCAGCAGCGCAAACAGGGGGCTTGACACCGGGGAGCTGTTTTTT. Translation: CASSANRGLDTGELFF. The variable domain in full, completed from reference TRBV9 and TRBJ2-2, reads DSGVTQTPKHLITATGQRVTLRCSPRSGDLSVYWYQQSLDQGLQFLIQYYNGEERAKGNILERFSAQQFPDLHSELNLSSLELGDSALYFCASSANRGLDTGELFFGEGSRLTVL.

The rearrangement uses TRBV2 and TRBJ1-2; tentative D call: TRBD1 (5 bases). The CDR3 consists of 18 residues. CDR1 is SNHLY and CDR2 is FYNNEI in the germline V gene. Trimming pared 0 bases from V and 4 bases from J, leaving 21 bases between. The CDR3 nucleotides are TGTGCCAGCAGTGAAGCCCGATCGGGGGATCACGGAAGCTATGGCTACACCTTC. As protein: CASSEARSGDHGSYGYTF.

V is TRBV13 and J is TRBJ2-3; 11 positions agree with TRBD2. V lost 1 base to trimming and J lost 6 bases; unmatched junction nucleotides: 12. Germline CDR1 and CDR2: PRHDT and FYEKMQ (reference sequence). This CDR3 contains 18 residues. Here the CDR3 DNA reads TGTGCCAGCAGCTTAGTGTCGCTAGCGGGGGGCCGGTTTGATACGCAGTATTTT. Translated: CASSLVSLAGGRFDTQYF.

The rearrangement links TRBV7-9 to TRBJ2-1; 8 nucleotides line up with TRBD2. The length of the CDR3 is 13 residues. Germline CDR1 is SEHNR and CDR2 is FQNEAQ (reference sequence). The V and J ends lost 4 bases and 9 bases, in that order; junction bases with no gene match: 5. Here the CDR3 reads CASSSLAGIEQFF. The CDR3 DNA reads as TGTGCCAGCAGCTCCTTAGCGGGGATTGAGCAGTTCTTC.

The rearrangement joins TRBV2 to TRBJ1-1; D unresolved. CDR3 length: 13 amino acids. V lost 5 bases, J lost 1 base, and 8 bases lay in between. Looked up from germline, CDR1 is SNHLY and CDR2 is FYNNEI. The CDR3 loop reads CASSFSGNTEAFF. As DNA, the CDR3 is TGTGCCAGCAGTTTCTCAGGGAACACTGAAGCTTTCTTT.

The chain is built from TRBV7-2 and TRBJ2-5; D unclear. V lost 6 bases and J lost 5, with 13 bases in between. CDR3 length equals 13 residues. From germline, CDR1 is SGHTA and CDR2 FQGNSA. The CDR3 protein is CASRHIRPETQYF. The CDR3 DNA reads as TGTGCCAGCAGACACATTCGTCCTGAGACCCAGTACTTC.

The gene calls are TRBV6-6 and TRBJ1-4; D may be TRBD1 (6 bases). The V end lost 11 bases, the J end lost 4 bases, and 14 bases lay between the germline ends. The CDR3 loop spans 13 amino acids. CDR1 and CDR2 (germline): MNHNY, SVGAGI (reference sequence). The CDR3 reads CAGTGTLNEKLFF. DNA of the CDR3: TGTGCCGGAACCGGGACACTTAATGAAAAACTGTTTTTT.

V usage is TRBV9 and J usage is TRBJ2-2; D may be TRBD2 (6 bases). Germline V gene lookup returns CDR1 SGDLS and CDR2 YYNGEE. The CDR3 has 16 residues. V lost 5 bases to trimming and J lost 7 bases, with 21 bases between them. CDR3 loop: CASRAFRDGGGGELFF. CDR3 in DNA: TGTGCCAGCAGGGCCTTCCGTGACGGGGGAGGCGGGGAGCTGTTTTTT.

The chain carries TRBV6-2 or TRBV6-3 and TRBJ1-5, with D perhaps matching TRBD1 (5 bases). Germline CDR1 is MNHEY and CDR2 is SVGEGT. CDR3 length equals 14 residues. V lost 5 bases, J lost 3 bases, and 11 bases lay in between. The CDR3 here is CASSDRPINQPQHF. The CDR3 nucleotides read TGTGCCAGCAGTGACAGACCGATCAATCAGCCCCAGCATTTT.

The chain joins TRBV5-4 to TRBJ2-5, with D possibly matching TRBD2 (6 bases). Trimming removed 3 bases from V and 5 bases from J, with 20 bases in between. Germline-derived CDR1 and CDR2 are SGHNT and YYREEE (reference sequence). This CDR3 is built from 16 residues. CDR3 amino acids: CASSSRPRTSLETQYF. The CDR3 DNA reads TGTGCCAGCAGCTCCAGACCCCGTACTAGCCTGGAGACCCAGTACTTC.

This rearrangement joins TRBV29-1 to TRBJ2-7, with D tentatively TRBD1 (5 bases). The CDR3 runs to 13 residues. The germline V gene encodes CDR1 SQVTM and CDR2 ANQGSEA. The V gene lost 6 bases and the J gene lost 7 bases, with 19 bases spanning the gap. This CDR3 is CSVAPDNTEEQYF. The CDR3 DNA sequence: TGCAGCGTGGCCCCGGACAACACGGAAGAGCAGTACTTC.

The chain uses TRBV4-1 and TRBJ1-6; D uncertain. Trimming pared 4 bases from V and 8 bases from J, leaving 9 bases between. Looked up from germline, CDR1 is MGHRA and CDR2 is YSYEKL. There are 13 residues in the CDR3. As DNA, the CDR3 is TGCGCCAGCAGCCCCCTCCTCTATTCACCCCTCCACTTT. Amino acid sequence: CASSPLLYSPLHF.

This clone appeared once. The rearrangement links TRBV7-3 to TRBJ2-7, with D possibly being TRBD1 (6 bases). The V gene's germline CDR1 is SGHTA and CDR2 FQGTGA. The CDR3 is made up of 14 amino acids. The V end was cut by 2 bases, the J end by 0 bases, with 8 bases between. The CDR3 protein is CASSLDRSSYEQYF. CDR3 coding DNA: TGTGCCAGCAGCTTAGACAGGAGCTCCTACGAGCAGTACTTC.

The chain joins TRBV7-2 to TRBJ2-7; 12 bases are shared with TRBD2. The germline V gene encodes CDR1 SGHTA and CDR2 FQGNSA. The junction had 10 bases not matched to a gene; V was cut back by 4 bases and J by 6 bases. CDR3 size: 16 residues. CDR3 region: CASSSETSGGPAEQYF. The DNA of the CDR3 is TGTGCCAGCAGCTCCGAAACTAGCGGGGGGCCCGCCGAGCAGTACTTC.